The present T cell receptor beta chain was sequenced within a study of blood T cell repertoires in COVID-19. Per germline, CDR1 SEHNR and CDR2 FQNEAQ (reference sequence). This CDR3 region has 15 residues. The V gene end was trimmed by 5 bases and the J gene end by 12 bases; junction bases not matched to a gene: 12. In the study's own analysis: Cell counts per sample came from amplifying reference gene primers. Measured with immunoSEQ multiplex PCR; TCRdb has only the in-frame clones, and not every one. V, J and clone size reflect that table, while D and trimming were determined from the DNA. Of some 110,000 clones listed, 75% to 90% are singletons.

The chain employs TRBV7-9 and TRBJ2-1; 11 bases map to TRBD2. This TCR was sampled from a man aged 55 to 70 with acute or convalescent COVID-19. Sequenced: peripheral blood. CDR3 sequence reads: CASSPQGGLAGGQFF. The CDR3 coding sequence is TGTGCCAGCAGCCCCCAGGGCGGGCTAGCGGGAGGGCAGTTCTTC.